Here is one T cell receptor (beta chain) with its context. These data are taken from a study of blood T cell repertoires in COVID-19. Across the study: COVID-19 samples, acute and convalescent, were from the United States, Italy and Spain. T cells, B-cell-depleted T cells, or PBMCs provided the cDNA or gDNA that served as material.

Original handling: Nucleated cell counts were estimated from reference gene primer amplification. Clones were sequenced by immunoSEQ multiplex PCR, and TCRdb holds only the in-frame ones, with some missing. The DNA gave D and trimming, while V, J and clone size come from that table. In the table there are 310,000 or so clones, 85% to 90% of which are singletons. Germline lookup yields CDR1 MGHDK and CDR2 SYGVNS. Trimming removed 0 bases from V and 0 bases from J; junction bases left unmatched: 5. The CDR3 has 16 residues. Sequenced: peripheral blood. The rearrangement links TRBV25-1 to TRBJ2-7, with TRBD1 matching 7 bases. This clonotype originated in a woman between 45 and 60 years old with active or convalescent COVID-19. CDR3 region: CASSEYGTVDSYEQYF. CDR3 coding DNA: TGTGCCAGCAGTGAATACGGGACAGTGGACTCCTACGAGCAGTACTTC.